The clone carrying this T cell receptor (beta chain) was picked up many times. In TCRdb, the reads were re-called with MiXCR into one record per CDR3 protein. In the table there are about 400,000 distinct CDR3 sequences, 15% to 20% of which are singletons. The CDR3 sequence is 12 residues long. The germline V and J ends were trimmed by 3 bases and 2 bases, with 4 bases remaining between them. CDR1 and CDR2 from the germline V gene are ENHRY and SYGVKD. These data are taken from a study of T cell repertoires in cytomegalovirus infection. This sequence joins TRBV10-3 and TRBJ1-2, with no clear D. The receptor was isolated from a human donor in good health (CMV status not recorded). Some clones in this sample may be carry-over from other donors' samples. Sequenced input: PBMCs. The CDR3 DNA reads TGTGCCATCAGTGATAACAACTATGGCTACACCTTC. Translation: CAISDNNYGYTF.